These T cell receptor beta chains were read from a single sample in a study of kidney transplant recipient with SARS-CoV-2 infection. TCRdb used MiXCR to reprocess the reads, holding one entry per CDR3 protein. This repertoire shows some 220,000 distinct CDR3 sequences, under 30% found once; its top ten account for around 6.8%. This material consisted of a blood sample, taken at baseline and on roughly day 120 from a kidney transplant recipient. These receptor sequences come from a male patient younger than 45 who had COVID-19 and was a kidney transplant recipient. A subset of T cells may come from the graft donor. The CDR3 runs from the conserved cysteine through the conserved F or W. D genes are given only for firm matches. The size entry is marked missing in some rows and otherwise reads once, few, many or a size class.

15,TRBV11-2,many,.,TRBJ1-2,TGTGCCAGCAGCTTCCAACAGGTTCGATTGGGTGGCTACACCTTC,CASSFQQVRLGGYTF
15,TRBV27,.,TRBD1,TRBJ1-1,TGTGCCAGCAGTCCCCTGACAGGGTGGAACACTGAAGCTTTCTTT,CASSPLTGWNTEAFF
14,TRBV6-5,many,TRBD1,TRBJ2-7,TGTGCCAGCAGTCCTCGGACAGGGCGCTACGAGCAGTACTTC,CASSPRTGRYEQYF
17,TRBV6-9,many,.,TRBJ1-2,TGTGCCAGCAGTGCGATAGTGCCTTACGGAAAGACCTATGGCTACACCTTC,CASSAIVPYGKTYGYTF
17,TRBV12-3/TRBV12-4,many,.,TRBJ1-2,TGTGCCAGCAGTAGGGACGACACAGCAGGAAAGACCTATGGCTACACCTTC,CASSRDDTAGKTYGYTF
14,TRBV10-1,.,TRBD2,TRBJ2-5,TGCGCCACGCAACTAGCGGGACTCCAAGAGACCCGGTACTTC,CATQLAGLQETRYF
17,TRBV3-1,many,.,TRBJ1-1,TGTGCCAGCAGCGCCGCTTGTCCCATTTCAATTCGCACTGAAGCTTTCTTT,CASSAACPISIRTEAFF
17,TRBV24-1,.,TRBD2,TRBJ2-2,TGTGCCACCAGTGAAACTAGCGGGGGGAAGAACACCGGGGAGCTGTTTTTT,CATSETSGGKNTGELFF
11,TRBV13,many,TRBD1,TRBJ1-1,TGTGCCAGCACAGGGGGTACTGAAGCTTTCTTT,CASTGGTEAFF
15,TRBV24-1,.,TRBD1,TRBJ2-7,TGTGCCACCAGTGATACCGACAGGGGAGTAAACGAGCAGTACTTC,CATSDTDRGVNEQYF
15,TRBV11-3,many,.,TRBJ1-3,TGTGCCAGCAGCTTCGGAAGTCCGTCTGGAAACACCATATATTTT,CASSFGSPSGNTIYF
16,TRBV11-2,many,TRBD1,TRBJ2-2,TGTGCCAGCAGATCGGGACAGGGGATTCGCACCGGGGAGCTGTTTTTT,CASRSGQGIRTGELFF
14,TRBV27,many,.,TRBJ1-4,TGTGCCAGCAGTGTAAACCGGGACACCGAAAAACTGTTTTTT,CASSVNRDTEKLFF
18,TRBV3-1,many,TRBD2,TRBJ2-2,TGTGCCAGCAGCTGGGACTATCCCATTTCAGGCTTGACCGGGGAGCTGTTTTTT,CASSWDYPISGLTGELFF
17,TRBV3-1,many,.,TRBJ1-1,TGTGCCAGCAGCTCTGCACGTCCCATTTCAATTCGCACTGAAGCTTTCTTT,CASSSARPISIRTEAFF
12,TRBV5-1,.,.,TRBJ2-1,TGCGCCAGCAGCAGAACCGAGAATGAGCAGTTCTTC,CASSRTENEQFF
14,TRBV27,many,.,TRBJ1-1,TGTGCCAGCAGTTTTCTCAGGGGGAACACTGAAGCTTTCTTT,CASSFLRGNTEAFF
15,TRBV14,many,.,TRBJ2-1,TGTGCCAGCAGCCTGCTGATTAGCTCCTACAATGAGCAGTTCTTC,CASSLLISSYNEQFF